This T cell receptor (beta chain) was found in a study of T cell changes during pregnancy in multiple sclerosis. The CDR3 spans 14 residues. Trimming removed 4 bases from V and 3 bases from J, with 14 bases in between. Germline V CDR1 and CDR2: SQVTM, ANQGSEA. The assay was immunoSEQ multiplex PCR, and TCRdb's table has in-frame clones only and misses some. The repertoire consists of tens of thousands of clones, with just over 90% occurring once and the leading ten covering more than 1.4%. The TCR comes from a female donor with multiple sclerosis, enrolled in a pregnancy study. This chain joins TRBV29-1 and TRBJ2-3; a possible D gene is TRBD1 (5 bases). Sequencing used peripheral blood, obtained before pregnancy. Here the CDR3 reads CSVVEYQGTDTQYF. DNA of the CDR3: TGCAGCGTTGTAGAGTATCAGGGAACAGATACGCAGTATTTT.